These T cell receptor beta chains were read from a single sample in a study of blood T cell repertoires in COVID-19. Profiled with immunoSEQ multiplex PCR; TCRdb holds only in-frame clones, not every one. The sample contains under 300,000 clones, roughly 89% of which appear only once. The sequencing sample was made of PBMCs or T cells enriched from blood (not recorded which). These receptors originate from a woman aged 60-70 years who had recovered from COVID-19. Both conserved end residues are part of each CDR3. The D gene is left open where the match is weak. Only part of the rows carry a size: once, few, many, or a class if the clone is expanded.

cdr3_nt cdr3_aa v_call d_call clone_size j_call
TGTGCCAGCAGCGTTATAGGGGCCGAGTTTAACGACGAAGCTTTCTTT CASSVIGAEFNDEAFF TRBV9 NA NA TRBJ1-1
TGTGCCAGCAGCTTAATATCCTCGGGCGGGGAGCTGTTTTTT CASSLISSGGELFF TRBV7-6 NA NA TRBJ2-2
TGTGCCGGAAGAGCGGGGGGGACATACAATGAGCAGTTCTTC CAGRAGGTYNEQFF TRBV6-5 TRBD2 once TRBJ2-1
TGTGCCAGCAGCTTAGACCGGACAGAGCAGTACTTC CASSLDRTEQYF TRBV11-2 NA NA TRBJ2-7
TGCGCCAGCAGTGAGTCCGCTCCAGGACTAGCGGGAGGCGGTCATGAGCAGTTCTTC CASSESAPGLAGGGHEQFF TRBV10-1 TRBD2 NA TRBJ2-1
TGCGCCAGCAGCTTGGTCGGTTACGAGCAGTACTTC CASSLVGYEQYF TRBV5-1 NA NA TRBJ2-7
TGTGCCCGCGAGTGGGGGACAGGTATCTGCGAGCAGTACTTC CAREWGTGICEQYF TRBV6-4 TRBD1 NA TRBJ2-7
TGTGCCAGCAGTTCACAGTGGAACACTGAAGCTTTCTTT CASSSQWNTEAFF TRBV6-5 NA NA TRBJ1-1
TGTGCCAGCTCACCAAGACAGACTAGCGCGGAGGCAGATACGCAGTATTTT CASSPRQTSAEADTQYF TRBV18 TRBD2 NA TRBJ2-3
TGTGCCAGCATGCCTAGGGGCGAGATTCAAGAGACCCAGTACTTC CASMPRGEIQETQYF TRBV11-3 NA NA TRBJ2-5
TGTGCCAGCAGTCGACTAGCGGGGTACTACGAGCAGTACTTC CASSRLAGYYEQYF TRBV27 TRBD2 NA TRBJ2-7
TGTGCCAGCAGCTCACCACCGGGACCAGGAGGGTCCGGGGAGCTGTTTTTT CASSSPPGPGGSGELFF TRBV7-9 NA NA TRBJ2-2
TGTGCCTGGAGTTATTTCGCTGAAGCTTTCTTT CAWSYFAEAFF TRBV30 NA NA TRBJ1-1
TGTGCCAGCAGTCTGACTAATCAGCCCCAGCATTTT CASSLTNQPQHF TRBV12-3/TRBV12-4 NA once TRBJ1-5
TGTGCCAGCAGTATCGCGGGGGAGACCCAGTACTTC CASSIAGETQYF TRBV2 NA NA TRBJ2-5
TGTGCCAGCAGTTCTGGGCTAGCGGGGAGCTCCTACGAGCAGTACTTC CASSSGLAGSSYEQYF TRBV28 TRBD2 NA TRBJ2-7
TGTGCCAGCAGCCAAGGGACAGTTAACTATGGCTACACCTTC CASSQGTVNYGYTF TRBV3-1/TRBV3-2 NA few TRBJ1-2
TGTGCCAGCAGTTTCTCCCCCCCAGGTTCGAGCTCCTATAATTCACCCCTCCACTTT CASSFSPPGSSSYNSPLHF TRBV27 NA NA TRBJ1-6
TGTGCCAGCAGCCCGGGACTGGTCCAAGAGACCCAGTACTTC CASSPGLVQETQYF TRBV7-8 NA NA TRBJ2-5
TGTGCCAGCCAATTGACAGGGACCTATGAAAAACTGTTTTTT CASQLTGTYEKLFF TRBV2 TRBD1 NA TRBJ1-4
TGTGCCATCCAGGCAGGGGAGATAGGGCAGTACTTC CAIQAGEIGQYF TRBV10-3 NA NA TRBJ2-7
TGTGCCAGCAGCCAAGATCTAAGCAGGGTAGGGGCAGATACGCAGTATTTT CASSQDLSRVGADTQYF TRBV4-2 NA NA TRBJ2-3
TGCAGTGCTAGTCGGGTTAACACTGAAGCTTTCTTT CSASRVNTEAFF TRBV20-1 NA NA TRBJ1-1
TGTGCCAGCAGCCAAGATCGAGGCACCCACACCGGGGAGCTGTTTTTT CASSQDRGTHTGELFF TRBV3-1/TRBV3-2 NA NA TRBJ2-2
TGTGCCAGCAGTTTATCGAAGCTCAATGAGCAGTTCTTC CASSLSKLNEQFF TRBV27 NA NA TRBJ2-1
TGTGCCAGCAGTTCCCGACAGACAGTGAACACTGAAGCTTTCTTT CASSSRQTVNTEAFF TRBV28 NA NA TRBJ1-1
TGTGCCAGCAGCTTACCCATGAACACTGAAGCTTTCTTT CASSLPMNTEAFF TRBV11-3 NA NA TRBJ1-1
TGTGCCAGCAATGAGCTAGCGGGGACCCGTGAGCAGTTCTTC CASNELAGTREQFF TRBV2 TRBD2 NA TRBJ2-1
TGTGCCAGCAGCCACCTGGGTGAGGGAAGGGACCAAGAGACCCAGTACTTC CASSHLGEGRDQETQYF TRBV14 NA NA TRBJ2-5
TGCGCCAGCAGCCAAGATCTAGGACTAGCGGACCAAGAGACCCAGTACTTC CASSQDLGLADQETQYF TRBV4-1 TRBD2 NA TRBJ2-5
TGTGCCAGTAAGCGGGACGGAAATTCACCCCTCCACTTT CASKRDGNSPLHF TRBV2 NA NA TRBJ1-6
TGTGCCAGCAGCGTAGGGGGCAGGGGGAGGTACACTGAAGCTTTCTTT CASSVGGRGRYTEAFF TRBV9 TRBD1 NA TRBJ1-1
TGTGCCAGCCCCCCGAGCGGGGACGTACCCTACAATGAGCAGTTCTTC CASPPSGDVPYNEQFF TRBV28 TRBD2 NA TRBJ2-1
TGTGCCAGCTCACCTTACAGGGAAGCGGGGGTGAACACTGAAGCTTTCTTT CASSPYREAGVNTEAFF TRBV18 NA once TRBJ1-1